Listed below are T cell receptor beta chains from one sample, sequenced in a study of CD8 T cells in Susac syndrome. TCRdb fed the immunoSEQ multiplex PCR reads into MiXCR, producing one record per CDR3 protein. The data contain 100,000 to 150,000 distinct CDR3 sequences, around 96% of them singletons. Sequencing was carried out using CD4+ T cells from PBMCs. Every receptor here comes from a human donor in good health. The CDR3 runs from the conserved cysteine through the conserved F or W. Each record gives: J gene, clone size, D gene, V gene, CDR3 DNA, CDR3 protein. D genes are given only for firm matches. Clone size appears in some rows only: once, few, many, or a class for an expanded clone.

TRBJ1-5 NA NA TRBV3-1 TGTGCCAGCAGCCCGGCGGGGGCAAGCAATCAGCCCCAGCATTTT CASSPAGASNQPQHF
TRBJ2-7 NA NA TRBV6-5 TGTGCCAGCTTCACACCGGGACAAGCCTACGAGCAGTACTTC CASFTPGQAYEQYF
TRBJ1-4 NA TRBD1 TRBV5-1 TGCGCCAGCAGAACCGGGACAGATAATGAAAAACTGTTTTTT CASRTGTDNEKLFF
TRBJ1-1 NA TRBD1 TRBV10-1 TGCGCCAGCAGTGAGGCAGGGGGGACTGAAGCTTTCTTT CASSEAGGTEAFF
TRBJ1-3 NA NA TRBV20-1 TGCAGTGTCCTGGAGGCGAGCTCTGGAAACACCATATATTTT CSVLEASSGNTIYF
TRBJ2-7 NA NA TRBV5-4 TGTGCCAGCAGCTTAACCGGGACTGGTCTCTCCGAGCAGTACTTC CASSLTGTGLSEQYF
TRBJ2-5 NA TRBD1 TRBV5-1 TGCGCCAGCAGCACCTATGACAGGGGGCCCGAGGAGACCCAGTACTTC CASSTYDRGPEETQYF
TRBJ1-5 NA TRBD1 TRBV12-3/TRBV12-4 TGTGCCAGCAGGGAGGGACAGGCCAATCAGCCCCAGCATTTT CASREGQANQPQHF
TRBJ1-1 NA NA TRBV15 TGTGCCACCAGCGTGATGAACACTGAAGCTTTCTTT CATSVMNTEAFF
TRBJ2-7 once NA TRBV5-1 TGCGCCAGCAGCTTGGAAGGGGACCCTTCCTACGAGCAGTACTTC CASSLEGDPSYEQYF
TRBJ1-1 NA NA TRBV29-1 TGCAGCGTTGACCCCCAGAACACTGAAGCTTTCTTT CSVDPQNTEAFF